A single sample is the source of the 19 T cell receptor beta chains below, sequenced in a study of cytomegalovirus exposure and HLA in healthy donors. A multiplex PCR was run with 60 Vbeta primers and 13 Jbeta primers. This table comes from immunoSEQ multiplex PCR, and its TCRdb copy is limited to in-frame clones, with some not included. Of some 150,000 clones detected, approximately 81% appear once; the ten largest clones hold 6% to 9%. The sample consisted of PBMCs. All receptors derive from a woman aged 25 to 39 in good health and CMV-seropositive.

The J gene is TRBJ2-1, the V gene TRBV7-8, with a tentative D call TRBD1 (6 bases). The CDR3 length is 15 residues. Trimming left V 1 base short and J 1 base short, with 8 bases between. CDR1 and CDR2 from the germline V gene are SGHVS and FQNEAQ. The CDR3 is CASSLDRASYNEQFF. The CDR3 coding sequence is TGTGCCAGCAGCTTAGACAGGGCTTCCTACAATGAGCAGTTCTTC. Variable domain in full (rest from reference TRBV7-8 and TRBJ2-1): GAGVSQSPRYKVAKRGQDVALRCDPISGHVSLFWYQQALGQGPEFLTYFQNEAQLDKSGLPSDRFFAERPEGSVSTLKIQRTQQEDSAVYLCASSLDRASYNEQFFGPGTRLTVL.

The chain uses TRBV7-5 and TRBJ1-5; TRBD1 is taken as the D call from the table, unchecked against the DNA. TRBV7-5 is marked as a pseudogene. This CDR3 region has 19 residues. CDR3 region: CARSVTFRDREVRNQPQHF. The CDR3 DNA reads TGTGCCAGAAGCGTAACTTTCCGGGACAGGGAAGTGCGCAATCAGCCCCAGCATTTT.

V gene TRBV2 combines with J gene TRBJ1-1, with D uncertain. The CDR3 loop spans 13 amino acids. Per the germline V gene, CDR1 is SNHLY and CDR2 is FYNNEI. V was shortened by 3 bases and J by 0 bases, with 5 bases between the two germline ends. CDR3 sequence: CASSDSVNTEAFF. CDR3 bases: TGTGCCAGCAGTGATTCAGTGAACACTGAAGCTTTCTTT.

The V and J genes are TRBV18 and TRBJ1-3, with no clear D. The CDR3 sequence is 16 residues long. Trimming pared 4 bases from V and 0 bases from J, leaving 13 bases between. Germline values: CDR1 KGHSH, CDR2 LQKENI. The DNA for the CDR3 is TGTGCCAGCTCACAAGGCGAGGCAGCCTCTGGAAACACCATATATTTT. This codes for CASSQGEAASGNTIYF.

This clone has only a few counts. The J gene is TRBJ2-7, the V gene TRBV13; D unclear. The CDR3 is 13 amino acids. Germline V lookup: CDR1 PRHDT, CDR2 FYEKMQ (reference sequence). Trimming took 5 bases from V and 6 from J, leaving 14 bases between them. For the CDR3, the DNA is TGTGCCAGCAGCCAAAGACTGCATCCCGAGCAGTACTTC. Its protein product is CASSQRLHPEQYF. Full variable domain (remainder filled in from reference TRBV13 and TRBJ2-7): AAGVIQSPRHLIKEKRETATLKCYPIPRHDTVYWYQQGPGQDPQFLISFYEKMQSDKGSIPDRFSAQQFSDYHSELNMSSLELGDSALYFCASSQRLHPEQYFGPGTRLTVT.

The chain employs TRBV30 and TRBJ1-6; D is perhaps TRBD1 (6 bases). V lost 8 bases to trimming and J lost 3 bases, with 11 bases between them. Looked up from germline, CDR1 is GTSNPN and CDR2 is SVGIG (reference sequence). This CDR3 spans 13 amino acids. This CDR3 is CAEGGLYNSPLHF. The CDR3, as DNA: TGTGCCGAGGGGGGGCTCTATAATTCACCCCTCCACTTT.

CDR3 region: CASSPRGQSSYNEQFF. The DNA of the CDR3 is TGTGCCAGCAGCCCGCGCGGCCAGAGCTCCTACAATGAGCAGTTCTTC. The chain combines TRBV9 with TRBJ2-1; no reliable D call. Germline loops: CDR1 SGDLS, CDR2 YYNGEE. This CDR3 spans 16 amino acids. V gave up 4 bases and J gave up 0 bases, with 14 bases separating them.

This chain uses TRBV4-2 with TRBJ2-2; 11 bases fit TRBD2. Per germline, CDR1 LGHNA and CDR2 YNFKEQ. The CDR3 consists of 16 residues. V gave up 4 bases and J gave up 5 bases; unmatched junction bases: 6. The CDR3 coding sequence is TGTGCCAGCAGCCTTAGACTAGCGGGGCTAACCGGGGAGCTGTTTTTT. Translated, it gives CASSLRLAGLTGELFF.

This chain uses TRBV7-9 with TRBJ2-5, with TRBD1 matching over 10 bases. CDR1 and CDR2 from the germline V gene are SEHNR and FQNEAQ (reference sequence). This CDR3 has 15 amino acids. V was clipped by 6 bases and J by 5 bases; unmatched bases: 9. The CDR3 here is CASRRGQGRKETQYF. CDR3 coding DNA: TGTGCCAGCAGAAGGGGACAGGGGCGCAAGGAGACCCAGTACTTC.

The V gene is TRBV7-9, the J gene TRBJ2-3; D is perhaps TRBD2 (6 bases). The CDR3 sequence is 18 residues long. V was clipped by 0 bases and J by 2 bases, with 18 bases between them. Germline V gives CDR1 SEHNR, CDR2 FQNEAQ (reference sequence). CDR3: CASSLAASDTRFTDTQYF. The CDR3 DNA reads TGTGCCAGCAGCTTAGCGGCTAGCGATACGAGATTCACAGATACGCAGTATTTT.

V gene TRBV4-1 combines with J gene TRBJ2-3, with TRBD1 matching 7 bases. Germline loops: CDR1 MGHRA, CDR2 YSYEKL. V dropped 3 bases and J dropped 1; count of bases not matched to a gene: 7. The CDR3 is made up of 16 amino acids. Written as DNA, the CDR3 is TGCGCCAGCAGCCAGCCGAACAGGGGAGGCACAGATACGCAGTATTTT. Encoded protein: CASSQPNRGGTDTQYF.

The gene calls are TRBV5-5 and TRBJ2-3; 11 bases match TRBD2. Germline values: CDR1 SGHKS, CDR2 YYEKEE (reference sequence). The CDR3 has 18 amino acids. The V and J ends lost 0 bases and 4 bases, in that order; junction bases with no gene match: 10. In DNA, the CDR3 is TGTGCCAGCAGCTTGGCAGGTGGTAGCGGGGGGGTTGCAGATACGCAGTATTTT. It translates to CASSLAGGSGGVADTQYF.

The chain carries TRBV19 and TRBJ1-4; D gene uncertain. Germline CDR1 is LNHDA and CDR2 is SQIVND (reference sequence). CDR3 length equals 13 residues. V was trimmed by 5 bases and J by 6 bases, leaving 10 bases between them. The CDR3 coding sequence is TGTGCCAGTAGTTGGCTTCAGTATGAAAAACTGTTTTTT. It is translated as CASSWLQYEKLFF.

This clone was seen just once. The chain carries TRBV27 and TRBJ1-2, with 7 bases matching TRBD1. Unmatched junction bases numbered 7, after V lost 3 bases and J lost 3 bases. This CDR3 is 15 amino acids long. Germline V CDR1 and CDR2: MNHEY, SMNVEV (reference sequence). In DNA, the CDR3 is TGTGCCAGCAGTTTCTTACAGGGGCGTCACTATGGCTACACCTTC. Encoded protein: CASSFLQGRHYGYTF.

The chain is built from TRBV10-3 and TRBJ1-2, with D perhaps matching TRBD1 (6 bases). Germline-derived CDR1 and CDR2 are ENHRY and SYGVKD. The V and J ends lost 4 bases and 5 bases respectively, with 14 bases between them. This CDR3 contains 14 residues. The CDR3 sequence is CAISASSGEYGYTF. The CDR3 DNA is TGTGCCATCAGTGCTTCCTCAGGGGAATATGGCTACACCTTC.

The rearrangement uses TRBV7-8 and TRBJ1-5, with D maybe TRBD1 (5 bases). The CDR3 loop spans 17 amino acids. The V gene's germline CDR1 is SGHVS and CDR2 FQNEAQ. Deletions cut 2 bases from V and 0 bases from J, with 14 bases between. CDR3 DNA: TGTGCCAGCAGCTTAACCCCGGGACTACCTAGCAATCAGCCCCAGCATTTT. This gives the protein CASSLTPGLPSNQPQHF.

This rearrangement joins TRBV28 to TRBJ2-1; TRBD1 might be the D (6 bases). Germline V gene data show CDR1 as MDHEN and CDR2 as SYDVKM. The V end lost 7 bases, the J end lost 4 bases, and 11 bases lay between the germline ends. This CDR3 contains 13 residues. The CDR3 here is CASTGTPYNEQFF. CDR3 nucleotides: TGTGCCAGCACTGGGACACCGTACAATGAGCAGTTCTTC.

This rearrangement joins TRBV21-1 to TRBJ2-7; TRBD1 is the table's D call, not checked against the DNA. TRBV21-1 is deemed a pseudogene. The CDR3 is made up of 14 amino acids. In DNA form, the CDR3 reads TGTGCCAGCAGCAACTTGACAGGGAGAAACGAGCAGTACTTC. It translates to CASSNLTGRNEQYF.

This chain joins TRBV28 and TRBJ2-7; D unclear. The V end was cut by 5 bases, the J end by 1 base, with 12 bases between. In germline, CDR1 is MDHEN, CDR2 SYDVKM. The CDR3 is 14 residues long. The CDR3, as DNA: TGTGCCAGCAGTGTGCCACTTAGATCCTACGAGCAGTACTTC. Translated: CASSVPLRSYEQYF.